The 16 T cell receptor beta chains below all came from one sample that was sequenced in a study of multiple sclerosis patients with progressive multifocal leukoencephalopathy. Time point of the sample: before natalizumab initiation. TCRdb keeps only in-frame clones here, not all; method: immunoSEQ multiplex PCR. The sample includes tens of thousands of clones, more than 70% seen only once; the top ten take 0.9% to 1.2%. The sequenced sample was PBMCs. The receptors come from a human donor with multiple sclerosis.

The rearrangement uses TRBV7-9 and TRBJ1-1, with a possible D match to TRBD1 (5 bases). V shed 5 bases and J shed 1 base, with 14 bases lying between them. This CDR3 comprises 15 residues. Germline CDR1 reads SEHNR; CDR2 reads FQNEAQ (reference sequence). DNA of the CDR3: TGTGCCAGCAGCCTTGCTGGAGGACAGAACACTGAAGCTTTCTTT. Protein sequence: CASSLAGGQNTEAFF.

This sequence joins TRBV9 and TRBJ2-2; D perhaps matches TRBD2 (6 bases). The germline V gene encodes CDR1 SGDLS and CDR2 YYNGEE. V was shortened by 4 bases and J by 3 bases, with 16 bases between the two germline ends. The CDR3 covers 16 residues. CDR3 sequence (DNA): TGTGCCAGCAGCAAGAGGGTGACGGGGGACACCGGGGAGCTGTTTTTT. Amino acids: CASSKRVTGDTGELFF.

The CDR3 spells CASSLKHGWSEAFF. The CDR3 nucleotides read TGTGCCAGCAGCTTAAAGCATGGTTGGAGTGAAGCTTTCTTT. The chain uses TRBV7-2 and TRBJ1-1, with D hard to call. The CDR3 is 14 amino acids. Trimming stripped 2 bases from V and 7 bases from J, with 14 bases between. The germline V gene has CDR1 SGHTA and CDR2 FQGNSA.

The chain is built from TRBV5-1 and TRBJ2-5; TRBD2 matches at 7 bases. The germline V gene encodes CDR1 SGHRS and CDR2 YFSETQ. V lost 4 bases to trimming and J lost 4 bases; unmatched junction nucleotides: 4. The CDR3 spans 13 residues. CDR3 DNA sequence: TGCGCCAGCAGCCCGGCGGGGGTAGAGACCCAGTACTTC. Its protein is CASSPAGVETQYF.

Details on this clone: This sample includes further DNA sequences coding for the same CDR3. The chain joins TRBV5-1 to TRBJ1-2, with D hard to call. V was cut by 0 bases and J by 5 bases, with 8 bases left in between. CDR3 length equals 13 residues. The germline V gene has CDR1 SGHRS and CDR2 YFSETQ. In DNA form, the CDR3 reads TGCGCCAGCAGCTTGGACAGAGATTATGGCTACACCTTC. Protein: CASSLDRDYGYTF.

This chain uses TRBV29-1 with TRBJ1-5, with TRBD1 identical over 7 bases. The CDR3 is 14 residues long. Germline V lookup: CDR1 SQVTM, CDR2 ANQGSEA. Losses at the gene ends were 6 bases for V and 2 bases for J; bases not matched to a gene: 7. CDR3: CSVTTGDGNQPQHF. The CDR3 DNA sequence: TGCAGCGTCACCACAGGGGATGGCAATCAGCCCCAGCATTTT.

The V and J genes are TRBV19 and TRBJ1-2, with unresolved D. V shed 5 bases and J shed 0 bases, with 1 base lying between them. The CDR3 contains 11 residues. Germline CDR1 is LNHDA and CDR2 is SQIVND (reference sequence). Here the CDR3 reads CASSSNYGYTF. CDR3 coding DNA: TGTGCCAGTAGTTCTAACTATGGCTACACCTTC.

A word on this clone: Germline and junction disagree at one end, which may indicate a read error. The rearrangement links TRBV2 to TRBJ1-5, with D possibly being TRBD1 (6 bases). The CDR3 is 15 amino acids. CDR1 SNHLY and CDR2 FYNNEI come from the germline V gene. In nucleotides, the CDR3 is TGTGCCGGCAGAAAGCAGGGGATAACAAATCAGCCCCAGCATTTT. This sequence encodes CAGRKQGITNQPQHF.

The rearrangement joins TRBV9 to TRBJ2-1, with TRBD1 matching 8 bases. The junction had 4 bases not matched to a gene; V was cut back by 3 bases and J by 2 bases. Germline V gene sequence: CDR1 SGDLS, CDR2 YYNGEE. This CDR3 comprises 15 residues. The CDR3 here is CASSGDRGAYNEQFF. CDR3 bases: TGTGCCAGCAGCGGTGACAGGGGCGCCTACAATGAGCAGTTCTTC.

The chain recombines TRBV29-1 with TRBJ1-2, with 8 bases aligning to TRBD1. V dropped 4 bases and J dropped 0; count of bases not matched to a gene: 7. The CDR3 is made up of 15 amino acids. CDR1 is SQVTM and CDR2 is ANQGSEA in the germline V gene. CDR3 in amino acids: CSVVPTTGANYGYTF. DNA of the CDR3: TGCAGCGTTGTTCCGACGACAGGGGCTAACTATGGCTACACCTTC. Using reference TRBV29-1 and TRBJ1-2 for the parts outside the CDR3, the full variable domain is SAVISQKPSRDICQRGTSLTIQCQVDSQVTMMFWYRQQPGQSLTLIATANQGSEATYESGFVIDKFPISRPNLTFSTLTVSNMSPEDSSIYLCSVVPTTGANYGYTFGSGTRLTVV.

This chain links TRBV11-3 with TRBJ2-5; TRBD1 agrees at 8 bases. Germline CDR1 SGHNT, CDR2 YENEEA. J lost 5 bases, V lost 5 bases, and 4 bases had no gene match. The CDR3 totals 13 residues. In DNA, the CDR3 is TGTGCCAGCAGCGCAACAGGGGGGGAGACCCAGTACTTC. It translates to CASSATGGETQYF.

The rearrangement uses TRBV11-2 and TRBJ1-3; TRBD1 agrees at 7 bases. The length of the CDR3 is 15 residues. Germline V gene data show CDR1 as SGHAT and CDR2 as FQNNGV. V trimming: 5 bases; J trimming: 7 bases; junction bases outside the gene matches: 11. The chain's CDR3 is CASSVAQGYGNTIYF. As DNA, the CDR3 is TGTGCCAGCAGCGTCGCACAGGGGTACGGCAACACCATATATTTT.

A word on this clone: The germline gene is not matched at one end of the junction; a read error may be the cause. This sample includes further DNA sequences coding for the same CDR3. The chain links TRBV7-9 to TRBJ1-1, with D unresolved. CDR3 size: 16 residues. CDR1 SEHNR and CDR2 FQNEAQ come from the germline V gene (reference sequence). CDR3 sequence reads: CASSLPAGSTNTEAFF. The CDR3 DNA sequence: TGCGCCAGCAGCTTACCCGCCGGCAGCACGAACACTGAAGCTTTCTTT.

This sequence joins TRBV2 and TRBJ1-1; D is unclear. Deletions cut 5 bases from V and 1 base from J, with 11 bases between. Germline V gene sequence: CDR1 SNHLY, CDR2 FYNNEI. CDR3 length: 14 amino acids. In DNA form, the CDR3 reads TGTGCCAGCAGTTTTGGACGGGAGAACACTGAAGCTTTCTTT. Its translation: CASSFGRENTEAFF.

The rearrangement joins TRBV5-4 to TRBJ2-3; possibly TRBD2 for D (7 bases). Trimming took off 4 bases at V and 0 bases at J, with 12 bases between the two ends. Germline-derived CDR1 and CDR2 are SGHNT and YYREEE (reference sequence). This CDR3 region has 15 residues. The CDR3 coding sequence is TGTGCCAGCAGCCCCGGGGGGCTCAGCACAGATACGCAGTATTTT. Protein product: CASSPGGLSTDTQYF.

This clone was seen just once. V is TRBV7-6 and J is TRBJ1-5, with D unresolved. Trimming removed 2 bases at V and 1 base at J, with 12 bases between. Germline-derived CDR1 and CDR2 are SGHVS and FNYEAQ. The CDR3 totals 16 residues. CDR3 region: CASSLTARESNQPQHF. The CDR3 DNA is TGTGCCAGCAGCTTAACCGCGCGGGAGAGCAATCAGCCCCAGCATTTT.